This entry lists 22 T cell receptor beta chains sequenced from one sample in a study of CD8+ T cells in alopecia areata. Regarding treatment: oral pan-JAK inhibitor, 5-10 mg twice daily. Extracted from the samples, RNA was reverse transcribed into cDNA to serve as the sequencing template. Clones were read by immunoSEQ multiplex PCR, and TCRdb kept only the in-frame ones, dropping some. The sample contains 100,000 to 150,000 clones, roughly 63% of which appear only once. The sample in question was CD8+ T cells sorted from blood, obtained at week 4, from a patient treated with tofacitinib. These receptors came from a human donor with alopecia areata.

The CDR3 DNA sequence: TGCGCCAGCAGCCAAGTTGGAGAGGCTACTGAAGCTTTCTTT. Protein product: CASSQVGEATEAFF. The chain couples TRBV4-1 to TRBJ1-1; D remains unclear. The CDR3 sequence is 14 residues long. V was cut by 1 base and J by 5 bases, with 11 bases left in between. Germline assignment: CDR1 MGHRA and CDR2 YSYEKL.

The chain has TRBV7-9 and TRBJ2-5; D call uncertain. From germline, CDR1 is SEHNR and CDR2 FQNEAQ (reference sequence). The CDR3 has 12 residues. V lost 5 bases, J lost 9 bases, and 13 bases lay in between. This CDR3 reads CASSPPGVAQYF. The CDR3 nucleotides read TGTGCCAGCAGCCCCCCCGGCGTGGCCCAGTACTTC. Full variable domain (outside the CDR3, taken from reference TRBV7-9 and TRBJ2-5): DTGVSQNPRHKITKRGQNVTFRCDPISEHNRLYWYRQTLGQGPEFLTYFQNEAQLEKSRLLSDRFSAERPKGSFSTLEIQRTEQGDSAMYLCASSPPGVAQYFGPGTRLLVL.

The J gene is TRBJ1-6, the V gene TRBV28, with TRBD1 identical over 7 bases. The CDR3 sequence is 14 residues long. Trimming removed 7 bases from V and 4 bases from J; junction bases left unmatched: 4. The germline V gene has CDR1 MDHEN and CDR2 SYDVKM. CDR3 sequence: CASTRDSYNSPLHF. The CDR3 DNA reads as TGTGCCAGCACTCGGGACAGTTATAATTCACCCCTCCACTTT.

J is TRBJ2-5 and V is TRBV25-1; the D gene is possibly TRBD2 (5 bases). This CDR3 spans 14 amino acids. Germline CDR1 and CDR2: MGHDK and SYGVNS. The V gene lost 1 base and the J gene lost 5 bases, with 11 bases spanning the gap. CDR3: CASSELSSGETQYF. The CDR3 bases are TGTGCCAGCAGTGAATTATCTTCGGGGGAGACCCAGTACTTC. Combining the CDR3 with reference TRBV25-1 and TRBJ2-5 gives the whole variable domain EADIYQTPRYLVIGTGKKITLECSQTMGHDKMYWYQQDPGMELHLIHYSYGVNSTEKGDLSSESTVSRIRTEHFPLTLESARPSHTSQYLCASSELSSGETQYFGPGTRLLVL.

V gene TRBV15 combines with J gene TRBJ1-6; D is perhaps TRBD1 (6 bases). Trimming pared 4 bases from V and 8 bases from J, leaving 18 bases between. The germline V gene has CDR1 LNHNV and CDR2 YYDKDF (reference sequence). The CDR3 length is 16 residues. CDR3 coding DNA: TGTGCCACCAGCACTTGGGACACAAACCTTGATTCACCCCTCCACTTT. This codes for CATSTWDTNLDSPLHF.

This clone has more than one count but fewer than ten. The rearrangement uses TRBV7-9 and TRBJ2-5; 7 bases agree with TRBD1. Germline lookup yields CDR1 SEHNR and CDR2 FQNEAQ (reference sequence). Germline trimming cut 3 bases from V and 5 bases from J; bases unmatched to any gene: 9. This CDR3 is 15 amino acids long. In nucleotides, the CDR3 is TGTGCCAGCAGCTTGGCGACAGGGCAGAGGGAGACCCAGTACTTC. Protein sequence: CASSLATGQRETQYF.

This clone has a single count. The rearrangement uses TRBV4-3 and TRBJ2-7; D is ambiguous. There are 14 residues in the CDR3. Trimming left V 0 bases short and J 2 bases short, with 8 bases between. CDR1 LGHNA and CDR2 YSLEER come from the germline V gene. The CDR3 DNA sequence: TGCGCCAGCAGCCAAGATCGACAAGCCTACGAGCAGTACTTC. Amino acid sequence: CASSQDRQAYEQYF.

V gene TRBV2 combines with J gene TRBJ1-1, with D uncertain. The ends were cut back, 6 bases at V and 3 bases at J, with 11 bases in the middle. Per germline, CDR1 SNHLY and CDR2 FYNNEI. This CDR3 comprises 13 residues. For the CDR3, the DNA is TGTGCCAGCAGCCTCCGGGGTGACACTGAAGCTTTCTTT. Protein sequence: CASSLRGDTEAFF. Full variable domain (outside the CDR3, taken from reference TRBV2 and TRBJ1-1): EPEVTQTPSHQVTQMGQEVILRCVPISNHLYFYWYRQILGQKVEFLVSFYNNEISEKSEIFDDQFSVERPDGSNFTLKIRSTKLEDSAMYFCASSLRGDTEAFFGQGTRLTVV.

The table lists this clone with a few counts. This rearrangement joins TRBV29-1 to TRBJ1-2, with TRBD1 matching over 7 bases. V trimming: 5 bases; J trimming: 3 bases; junction bases outside the gene matches: 6. The CDR3 runs 13 residues. Per germline, CDR1 SQVTM and CDR2 ANQGSEA. The CDR3 sequence: CSVSGGGDYGYTF. The CDR3 coding sequence is TGCAGCGTTTCAGGGGGTGGCGACTATGGCTACACCTTC.

In DNA form, the CDR3 reads TGTGCCAGCAGTTACTCGGAATCTGGGGCCAACGTCCTGACTTTC. Protein product: CASSYSESGANVLTF. V and J are TRBV6-5 and TRBJ2-6; D gene uncertain. Germline CDR1 reads MNHEY; CDR2 reads SVGAGI. V lost 0 bases, J lost 1 base, and 4 bases lay in between. The CDR3 totals 15 residues.

This clone was found a few times. The chain has TRBV7-9 and TRBJ2-5; a weak D match, TRBD2 (5 bases). The CDR3 runs to 15 residues. Germline V gene lookup returns CDR1 SEHNR and CDR2 FQNEAQ (reference sequence). Deletions cut 3 bases from V and 1 base from J, with 12 bases between. CDR3 bases: TGTGCCAGCAGCTTCCCCCAGGCGGGCCAAGAGACCCAGTACTTC. It translates to CASSFPQAGQETQYF.

The chain carries TRBV29-1 and TRBJ2-7; maybe TRBD1 (6 bases). The CDR3 spans 12 residues. V was pared by 2 bases and J by 3 bases, with 8 bases between. The germline CDR1 and CDR2 sequences are SQVTM and ANQGSEA. Here the CDR3 reads CSVEQGSYEQYF. DNA of the CDR3: TGCAGCGTTGAACAGGGGAGCTACGAGCAGTACTTC.

As DNA, the CDR3 is TGTGCCAGCAGTGAATCGAAGCGGGCGTGGCCAGATACGCAGTATTTT. Translation: CASSESKRAWPDTQYF. The chain uses TRBV25-1 and TRBJ2-3, with D tentatively TRBD2 (6 bases). Germline CDR1 and CDR2: MGHDK and SYGVNS. V was shortened by 1 base and J by 4 bases, with 15 bases between the two germline ends. The CDR3 length is 16 residues.

A word on this clone: One end of the junction fails to match germline, which may point to a read error. The chain recombines TRBV7-7 with TRBJ2-6; no reliable D call. There are 11 residues in the CDR3. Germline values: CDR1 SSHAT, CDR2 FNYEAQ (reference sequence). The CDR3 spells CASSLDGVLTF. CDR3 sequence (DNA): TGTGCTAGCAGCCTAGATGGCGTCCTGACTTTC.

The chain combines TRBV30 with TRBJ1-1; D gene unclear. This CDR3 spans 13 amino acids. V gave up 7 bases and J gave up 1 base, with 13 bases separating them. In germline, CDR1 is GTSNPN, CDR2 SVGIG (reference sequence). CDR3 loop: CASTSQQNTEAFF. As DNA, the CDR3 is TGTGCCTCCACATCCCAGCAGAACACTGAAGCTTTCTTT.

This clone has just a few counts. The chain recombines TRBV7-2 with TRBJ2-1, with D perhaps given as TRBD1 or TRBD2 (5 bases each). The CDR3 runs 17 residues. V was cut by 7 bases and J by 1 base, with 20 bases left in between. CDR1 and CDR2 (germline): SGHTA, FQGNSA. CDR3 residues: CASIMTSGPRSYNEQFF. CDR3 sequence (DNA): TGTGCCAGCATCATGACCTCGGGGCCTCGGTCCTACAATGAGCAGTTCTTC.

There are a few counts of this clone. This rearrangement joins TRBV5-1 to TRBJ2-3; maybe TRBD2 (6 bases). This CDR3 is 13 amino acids long. Trimming shortened V by 7 bases and J by 2 bases, and 11 bases separated the two germline ends. The germline CDR1 and CDR2 sequences are SGHRS and YFSETQ. CDR3 DNA sequence: TGCGCCAGCCTGGGACTTGACACAGATACGCAGTATTTT. Its translation is CASLGLDTDTQYF.

A few counts support this clone. The chain couples TRBV27 to TRBJ1-1; D might be TRBD1 (6 bases). The CDR3 is made up of 13 amino acids. The germline V and J ends were trimmed by 5 bases and 8 bases, with 15 bases remaining between them. Germline V lookup: CDR1 MNHEY, CDR2 SMNVEV (reference sequence). CDR3: CASSPSDRGEAFF. CDR3 nucleotide sequence: TGTGCCAGCAGTCCATCGGACAGAGGAGAAGCTTTCTTT.

V and J are TRBV30 and TRBJ1-1; D uncertain. Deletions cut 1 base from V and 1 base from J, with 7 bases between. The CDR3 sequence is 13 residues long. Germline CDR1 and CDR2: GTSNPN and SVGIG (reference sequence). The CDR3 coding sequence is TGTGCCTGGAGTGAAGATTCGAACACTGAAGCTTTCTTT. Translated, it gives CAWSEDSNTEAFF.

This clone was seen more than once but under ten times. The gene calls are TRBV7-9 and TRBJ2-1; 7 positions match TRBD2. The CDR3 contains 13 residues. V gave up 5 bases and J gave up 9 bases; unmatched junction bases: 7. Germline lookup yields CDR1 SEHNR and CDR2 FQNEAQ (reference sequence). CDR3 nucleotide sequence: TGTGCCAGCAGCCCCGGTGGCGGGGGTGAGCAGTTCTTC. As protein: CASSPGGGGEQFF.

This rearrangement joins TRBV30 to TRBJ2-7; no firm D call. V dropped 1 base and J dropped 3 bases, with 10 bases sitting between them. The V gene's germline CDR1 is GTSNPN and CDR2 SVGIG (reference sequence). CDR3 length: 13 residues. CDR3: CAWSDSYGYEQYF. CDR3 DNA: TGTGCCTGGAGTGACAGCTACGGCTACGAGCAGTACTTC.

This clone was seen more than once but under ten times. This chain uses TRBV29-1 with TRBJ1-2, with D possibly matching TRBD1 (6 bases). Germline CDR1 and CDR2: SQVTM and ANQGSEA. This CDR3 contains 14 residues. V lost 2 bases to trimming and J lost 8 bases, with 18 bases between them. For the CDR3, the DNA is TGCAGCGTTGAATTGTGGGACACCACTTCGGGCTACACCTTC. Translation gives CSVELWDTTSGYTF.